A selection of T cell receptor beta chains follows, all from one sample in a study of beta chain features in type 1 diabetes. Some clones are missing from TCRdb's copy, which holds only in-frame ones; the method was immunoSEQ multiplex PCR. This sample has more than 300,000 clones; roughly 9.8% occur once, and the top ten carry around 0.66%. The specimen sequenced was central memory CD4+ T cells from blood. The receptors were sampled from a man under 40 with type 1 diabetes. Both conserved end residues are part of each CDR3. The D gene is left open where the match is weak. A row's size may be missing; if present it is once, few, many or a size class.

TRBV4-2	TRBJ1-2	TRBD1	NA	TGTGCCAGCAGCCAAGATCAAGGGACAGCCCTCTATGGCTACACCTTC	CASSQDQGTALYGYTF
TRBV11-3	TRBJ2-7	NA	NA	TGTGCCAGCAGCTTGACAGCGACCTACGAGCAGTACTTC	CASSLTATYEQYF
TRBV29-1	TRBJ2-3	TRBD2	NA	TGCAGCGTTGAAAACAGCGGGAGGATAGATGGAGATACGCAGTATTTT	CSVENSGRIDGDTQYF
TRBV7-5	TRBJ1-2	NA	NA	TGTGCCAGCACCCCTACGAGGGGATCCTTC	CASTPTRGSF
TRBV7-2	TRBJ2-3	TRBD2	NA	TGTGCCAGCAGCTTACAGGGGACTAGCGGGAGAGGGGCCACAGATACGCAGTATTTT	CASSLQGTSGRGATDTQYF
TRBV5-1	TRBJ2-2	NA	NA	TGCGCCAGCAGCTGGGACTTTACCGGGGAGCTGTTTTTT	CASSWDFTGELFF
TRBV28	TRBJ1-3	NA	many	TGTGCCAGCAGGGCGGGACCTAGCTCTGGAAACACCATATATTTT	CASRAGPSSGNTIYF
TRBV28	TRBJ2-7	NA	few	TGTGCCAGCAGGTCACAGGGCCCCTACGAGCAGTACTTC	CASRSQGPYEQYF
TRBV7-9	TRBJ2-5	NA	NA	TGTGCCAGCAGCTTAGGGGGGGTCCAAGAGACCCAGTACTTC	CASSLGGVQETQYF
TRBV5-1	TRBJ1-3	NA	once	TGCGCCAGCAGCTTGAGAACGGGTTCTGGAAACACCATATATTTT	CASSLRTGSGNTIYF
TRBV11-2	TRBJ2-1	TRBD2	few	TGTGCCAGCAGCTTCTCAGCGGGAGGGCCGGATGAGCAGTTCTTC	CASSFSAGGPDEQFF
TRBV10-3	TRBJ1-2	NA	many	TGTGCCATCACCATGGGGAGCGCCCCAGAGGGCTACACCTTC	CAITMGSAPEGYTF
TRBV6-1	TRBJ1-4	NA	few	TGTGCCACACTTGAAAAACTGTTTTTT	CATLEKLFF
TRBV27	TRBJ2-7	TRBD1	NA	TGTGCCAGCAGTTTATTGGACAGGTTACCCTACGAGCAGTACTTC	CASSLLDRLPYEQYF
TRBV30	TRBJ2-6	NA	NA	TGTGCCTCTATGCCTGGGGCCAACGTCCTGACTTTC	CASMPGANVLTF
TRBV28	TRBJ1-1	NA	few	TGTGCCAGCAGTTTTGTTGGGGGCGGGACTGAAGCTTTCTTT	CASSFVGGGTEAFF
TRBV7-8	TRBJ1-1	NA	many	TGTGCCAGCAGATACACGGGAATGAACACTGAAGCTTTCTTT	CASRYTGMNTEAFF
TRBV6-5	TRBJ1-5	TRBD1	NA	TGTGCCAGCAGGCGTACAGGGGCTAGCAATCAGCCCCAGCATTTT	CASRRTGASNQPQHF
TRBV7-2	TRBJ2-2	NA	many	TGTGCCAGCAGCTTAAAGTGGGGAATCGGGGAGCTGTTTTTT	CASSLKWGIGELFF
TRBV7-9	TRBJ2-7	TRBD1	few	TGTGCCAGCAGCTCCAGGACAGGGAACGAGCAGTACTTC	CASSSRTGNEQYF
TRBV19	TRBJ2-5	NA	NA	TGTGCCAGTAGTGAATCCTTGGGAGAGACCCAGTACTTC	CASSESLGETQYF
TRBV6-1	TRBJ1-2	NA	NA	TGTGCCAGCAGTGAAGATAGAGGGAACTATGGCTACACCTTC	CASSEDRGNYGYTF
TRBV7-2	TRBJ2-7	NA	NA	TGTGCCAGCAGCTTGGAAAGGGCCTCCTACGAGCAGTACTTC	CASSLERASYEQYF
TRBV7-2	TRBJ2-3	TRBD2	few	TGTGCCAGCAGCCCCAGACTAGCAGGAGATACGCAGTATTTT	CASSPRLAGDTQYF
TRBV2	TRBJ1-1	NA	NA	TGTGCCAGCAGTGCGGATTTAAGGCGGACTGAAGCTTTCTTT	CASSADLRRTEAFF
TRBV18	TRBJ1-1	NA	NA	TGTGCCAGCTCCACAGGGAACACTGAAGCTTTCTTT	CASSTGNTEAFF
TRBV2	TRBJ1-1	NA	few	TGTGCCAGCAGTGAAAGCGTAGGGCGGTATAACACTGAAGCTTTCTTT	CASSESVGRYNTEAFF
TRBV7-9	TRBJ1-6	TRBD1	once	TGTGCCAGCAGCTCAGGACAGGTTAATTCACCCCTCCACTTT	CASSSGQVNSPLHF
TRBV7-9	TRBJ1-1	NA	once	TGTGCCAGCGGCTTAGGGGAGAAAGCTTTCTTT	CASGLGEKAFF
TRBV5-6	TRBJ2-2	NA	NA	TGTGCCAGCAGCTTGGGTAGCGATGACACCGGGGAGCTGTTTTTT	CASSLGSDDTGELFF